A selection of T cell receptor beta chains follows, all from one sample in a study of blood T cell repertoires in COVID-19. Some clones are missing from TCRdb's copy, which holds only in-frame ones; the method was immunoSEQ multiplex PCR. The table has some 270,000 clones, roughly 86% seen once; the top ten hold about 10%. What was sequenced was peripheral blood. The receptors originated from a man in his forties with active or convalescent COVID-19. Both conserved end residues are part of each CDR3. D genes are given only for firm matches. The size field is filled for only some rows; it gives once, few, many or a size class.

TRBJ2-5 TRBD2 TRBV3-1/TRBV3-2 NA CASSHLGGGQETQYF TGTGCCAGCAGCCACCTTGGGGGGGGTCAAGAGACCCAGTACTTC
TRBJ2-7 NA TRBV27 NA CASSFARGTYEQYF TGTGCCAGCAGTTTCGCGCGGGGCACCTACGAGCAGTACTTC
TRBJ2-1 NA TRBV7-9 NA CASSLGLIEDNEQFF TGTGCCAGCAGCTTAGGACTTATTGAAGACAATGAGCAGTTCTTC
TRBJ1-1 TRBD1 TRBV15 NA CATSGGTVDTEAFF TGTGCCACCAGCGGAGGGACAGTGGACACTGAAGCTTTCTTT
TRBJ2-3 NA TRBV9 NA CASRTESTDTQYF TGTGCCAGCAGGACAGAGAGCACAGATACGCAGTATTTT
TRBJ1-2 TRBD1 TRBV24-1 NA CATCGGQGIRGGSGYTF TGTGCCACCTGTGGTGGACAGGGGATACGGGGGGGGAGTGGCTACACCTTC
TRBJ1-5 TRBD1 TRBV7-9 NA CASSLEVGGQPQHF TGTGCCAGCAGCCTCGAGGTAGGGGGCCAGCCCCAGCATTTT
TRBJ2-7 TRBD1 TRBV5-1 NA CASSSVTRDRVSHEQYF TGCGCCAGCAGCTCTGTCACCCGGGACAGGGTGTCCCACGAGCAGTACTTC
TRBJ2-7 TRBD1 TRBV30 NA CAFVRGTHEQYF TGTGCCTTCGTCAGGGGGACACACGAGCAGTACTTC
TRBJ1-5 NA TRBV24-1 once CATSKTGWNQPQHF TGTGCCACCAGTAAAACAGGGTGGAATCAGCCCCAGCATTTT
TRBJ2-1 TRBD2 TRBV10-1 NA CASSETVPGLAGGSYNEQFF TGCGCCAGCAGTGAGACTGTCCCGGGACTAGCGGGAGGGTCCTACAATGAGCAGTTCTTC
TRBJ2-3 NA TRBV5-6 NA CASTATHGDTQYF TGTGCCAGCACTGCAACACACGGGGATACGCAGTATTTT
TRBJ2-5 TRBD1 TRBV12-5 NA CASGPPTGVETQYF TGTGCTAGTGGTCCACCGACAGGGGTGGAGACCCAGTACTTC
TRBJ2-7 NA TRBV7-2 once CASSFGARGEQYF TGTGCCAGCAGCTTTGGGGCTAGAGGCGAGCAGTACTTC
TRBJ1-1 TRBD1 TRBV30 NA CAWGTGGDSEAFF TGTGCCTGGGGAACAGGGGGGGACTCTGAAGCTTTCTTT
TRBJ1-2 TRBD1 TRBV6-5 NA CASSYSGVGQGYGYTF TGTGCCAGCAGTTACTCGGGTGTCGGACAGGGGTATGGCTACACCTTC
TRBJ2-1 TRBD2 TRBV6-4 NA CASSESRLAVGEQFF TGTGCCAGCAGTGAATCGAGACTAGCAGTCGGTGAGCAGTTCTTC
TRBJ2-7 NA TRBV6-5 once CASSEDGTYEQYF TGTGCCAGCAGCGAGGACGGGACCTACGAGCAGTACTTC
TRBJ2-5 TRBD2 TRBV3-1/TRBV3-2 NA CASSQARAGGRETQYF TGTGCCAGCAGCCAGGCCCGTGCGGGGGGGAGAGAGACCCAGTACTTC
TRBJ2-1 TRBD2 TRBV5-1 NA CASSLVRLAGGYNEQFF TGCGCCAGCAGCTTGGTACGACTAGCGGGGGGCTACAATGAGCAGTTCTTC
TRBJ2-3 NA TRBV10-1 few CASNLAGTDTQYF TGCGCCAGCAACTTGGCAGGGACAGATACGCAGTATTTT
TRBJ2-1 TRBD2 TRBV6-5 NA CASTPGTSAYYEQFF TGTGCCAGCACGCCAGGGACTAGCGCGTACTATGAGCAGTTCTTC
TRBJ1-5 NA TRBV19 NA CASSLQGRNQPQHF TGTGCCAGTAGTTTACAGGGTCGCAATCAGCCCCAGCATTTT
TRBJ1-1 TRBD1 TRBV12-3/TRBV12-4 NA CASSRQGNTEAFF TGTGCCAGCAGCCGACAGGGGAACACTGAAGCTTTCTTT
TRBJ2-7 NA TRBV6-6 NA CASSYTERQYF TGTGCCAGCAGTTACACCGAGAGGCAGTACTTC
TRBJ1-2 NA TRBV27 once CATIPLIQVSFNYGYTF TGTGCCACCATACCATTGATACAGGTTTCCTTCAACTATGGCTACACCTTC
TRBJ2-1 TRBD1 TRBV24-1 NA CATSGQGSVEQFF TGTGCCACCAGTGGACAGGGGTCGGTTGAGCAGTTCTTC
TRBJ2-5 NA TRBV9 NA CASSAQQGIVETQYF TGTGCCAGCAGCGCCCAACAGGGTATAGTGGAGACCCAGTACTTC
TRBJ2-1 NA TRBV6-5 NA CASSSGNYNEQFF TGTGCCAGCAGTAGCGGTAACTACAATGAGCAGTTCTTC
TRBJ1-1 NA TRBV10-3 once CAISESRPGAVATEAFF TGTGCCATCAGTGAGTCGAGGCCAGGGGCCGTAGCCACTGAAGCTTTCTTT
TRBJ2-1 TRBD2 TRBV24-1 NA CATSDPGLAGGYNEQFF TGTGCCACCAGTGACCCAGGACTAGCGGGGGGGTACAATGAGCAGTTCTTC
TRBJ2-1 NA TRBV5-4 NA CASSTVSGSNEQFF TGTGCCAGCAGCACCGTGAGCGGCAGTAATGAGCAGTTCTTC
TRBJ2-7 NA TRBV6-6 once CASSDQGGDEQYF TGTGCCAGCAGTGACCAGGGGGGCGACGAGCAGTACTTC
TRBJ1-5 TRBD1 TRBV3-1/TRBV3-2 NA CASSQTGGNQPQHF TGTGCCAGCAGCCAAACAGGGGGGAATCAGCCCCAGCATTTT
TRBJ2-7 NA TRBV6-5 once CASRLDSGGPYEQYF TGTGCCAGCAGATTAGATAGCGGAGGACCCTACGAGCAGTACTTC
TRBJ1-6 TRBD1 TRBV18 NA CASSPDDRGLSPLHF TGTGCCAGCTCACCAGATGACAGGGGGCTTTCACCCCTCCACTTT
TRBJ1-2 NA TRBV3-1/TRBV3-2 NA CASSQGGLGSYTF TGTGCCAGCAGCCAGGGGGGACTAGGAAGCTACACCTTC
TRBJ1-6 TRBD1 TRBV6-4 few CASSYRGGSSPLHF TGTGCCAGCAGTTACAGGGGAGGAAGCTCACCCCTCCACTTT
TRBJ1-2 NA TRBV28 NA CASSLARDIGGYTF TGTGCCAGCAGTTTAGCCCGGGACATTGGAGGCTACACCTTC
TRBJ2-3 NA TRBV13 NA CASSPIRQGTDTQYF TGTGCCAGCAGCCCCATCCGACAGGGCACAGATACGCAGTATTTT
TRBJ2-3 NA TRBV5-1 NA CASSLALQDTQYF TGCGCCAGCAGCTTGGCCTTACAGGATACGCAGTATTTT
TRBJ1-5 NA TRBV28 NA CASSFRVGLNQPQHF TGTGCCAGCAGTTTCAGGGTCGGGCTCAATCAGCCCCAGCATTTT
TRBJ2-7 NA TRBV29-1 NA CSVDNTNSYEQYF TGCAGCGTTGATAACACCAACTCCTACGAGCAGTACTTC